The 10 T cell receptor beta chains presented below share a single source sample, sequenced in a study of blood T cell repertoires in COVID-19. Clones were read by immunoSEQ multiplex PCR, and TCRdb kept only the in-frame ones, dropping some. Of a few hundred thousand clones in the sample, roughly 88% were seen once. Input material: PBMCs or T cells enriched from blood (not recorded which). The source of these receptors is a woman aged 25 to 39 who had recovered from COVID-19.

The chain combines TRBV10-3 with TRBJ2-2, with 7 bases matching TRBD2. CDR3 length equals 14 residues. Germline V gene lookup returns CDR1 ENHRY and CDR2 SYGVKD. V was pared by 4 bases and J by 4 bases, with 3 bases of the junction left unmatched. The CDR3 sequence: CAISALAVTGELFF. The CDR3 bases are TGTGCCATCAGTGCCCTAGCGGTCACCGGGGAGCTGTTTTTT.

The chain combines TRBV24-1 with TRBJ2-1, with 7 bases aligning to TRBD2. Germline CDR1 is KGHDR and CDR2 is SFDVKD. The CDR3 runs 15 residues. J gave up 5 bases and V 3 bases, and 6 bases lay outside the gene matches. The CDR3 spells CATSDISGVHNEQFF. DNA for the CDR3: TGTGCCACCAGTGATATAAGCGGGGTCCACAATGAGCAGTTCTTC.

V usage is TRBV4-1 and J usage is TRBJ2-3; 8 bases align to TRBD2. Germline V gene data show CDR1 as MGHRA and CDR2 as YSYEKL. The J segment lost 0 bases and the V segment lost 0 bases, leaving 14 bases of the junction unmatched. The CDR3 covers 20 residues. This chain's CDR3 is CASSQDQVAGGASSTDTQYF. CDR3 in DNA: TGCGCCAGCAGCCAAGATCAGGTGGCGGGAGGTGCTTCTAGCACAGATACGCAGTATTTT.

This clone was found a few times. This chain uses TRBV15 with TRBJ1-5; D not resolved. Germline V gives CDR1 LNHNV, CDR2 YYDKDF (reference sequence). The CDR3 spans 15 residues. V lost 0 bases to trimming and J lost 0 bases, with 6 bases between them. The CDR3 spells CATSRDRYSNQPQHF. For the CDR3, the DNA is TGTGCCACCAGCAGAGATCGGTATAGCAATCAGCCCCAGCATTTT.

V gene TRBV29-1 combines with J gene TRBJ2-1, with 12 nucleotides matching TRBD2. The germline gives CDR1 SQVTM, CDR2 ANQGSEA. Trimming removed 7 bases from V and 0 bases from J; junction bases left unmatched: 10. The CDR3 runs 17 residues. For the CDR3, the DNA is TGCAGCGCGCCCGGACTAGCGGGAATTAGCTCCTACAATGAGCAGTTCTTC. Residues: CSAPGLAGISSYNEQFF.

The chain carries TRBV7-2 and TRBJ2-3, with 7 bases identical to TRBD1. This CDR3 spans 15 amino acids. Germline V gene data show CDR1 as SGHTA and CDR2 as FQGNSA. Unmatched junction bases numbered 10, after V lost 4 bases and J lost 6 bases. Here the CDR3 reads CASSSRQGNWDTQYF. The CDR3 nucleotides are TGTGCCAGCAGCTCCAGACAGGGAAATTGGGATACGCAGTATTTT.

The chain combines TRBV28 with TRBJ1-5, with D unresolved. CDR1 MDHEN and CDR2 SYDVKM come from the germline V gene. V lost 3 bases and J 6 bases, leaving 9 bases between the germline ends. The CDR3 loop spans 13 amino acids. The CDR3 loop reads CASSFSGLQPQHF. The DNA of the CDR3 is TGTGCCAGCAGTTTTTCAGGTCTTCAGCCCCAGCATTTT. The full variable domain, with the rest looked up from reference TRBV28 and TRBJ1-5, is DVKVTQSSRYLVKRTGEKVFLECVQDMDHENMFWYRQDPGLGLRLIYFSYDVKMKEKGDIPEGYSVSREKKERFSLILESASTNQTSMYLCASSFSGLQPQHFGDGTRLSIL.

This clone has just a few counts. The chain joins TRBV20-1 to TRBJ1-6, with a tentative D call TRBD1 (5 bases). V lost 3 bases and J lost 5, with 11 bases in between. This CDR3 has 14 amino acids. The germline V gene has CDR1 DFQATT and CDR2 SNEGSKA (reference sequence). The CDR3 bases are TGCAGTGCTAGTAAGGTCAGGGATAATTCACCCCTCCACTTT. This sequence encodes CSASKVRDNSPLHF.

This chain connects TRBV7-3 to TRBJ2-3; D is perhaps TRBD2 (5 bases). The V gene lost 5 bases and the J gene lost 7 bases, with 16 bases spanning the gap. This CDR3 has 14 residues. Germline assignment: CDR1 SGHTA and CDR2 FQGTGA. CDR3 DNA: TGTGCCAGCAGCCGAAACTCCGGGATGAATACGCAGTATTTT. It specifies CASSRNSGMNTQYF.

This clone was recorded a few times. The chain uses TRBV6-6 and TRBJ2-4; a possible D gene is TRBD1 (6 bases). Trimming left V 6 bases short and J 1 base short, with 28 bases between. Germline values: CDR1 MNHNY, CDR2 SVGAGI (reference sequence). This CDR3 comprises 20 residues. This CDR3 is CASSQRNGGEASLAKNIQYF. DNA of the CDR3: TGTGCCAGCAGCCAACGGAATGGGGGCGAGGCCTCTCTCGCCAAAAACATTCAGTACTTC.